This T cell receptor beta chain emerged from a study of shared clonotypes between healthy human individuals. The study's findings and limits: Of the naive CD4 clonotypes, around 5% were shared across a handful of donors. Genetic and exposure-history diversity was limited by the small donor number. It was the non-shared clonotypes that had lower generation probabilities than clonotypes shared by all four donors.

CDR3 length equals 13 residues. The V end was cut by 2 bases, the J end by 2 bases, with 10 bases between. Germline values: CDR1 SQVTM, CDR2 ANQGSEA. Study processing details: ImmunoSEQ gave junction-only sequences without quality scores, so filtering differed. Data came from immunoSEQ multiplex PCR; TCRdb stores just in-frame clones and leaves some out. From that table come the V and J calls and clone size; the DNA was used to work out D and trimming. The table has about 2.2 million clones, 93% seen once. Naivety among CD8 cells was defined by CD45RO negativity and positive CCR7 selection, thereby excluding terminally differentiated effector memory CD45RA+ cells. Comments on this clone: Antigen: not known.

The TCR comes from a man between 18 and 35 years old in good health. Some clones in this sample may be carry-over from other donors' samples. The chain links TRBV29-1 to TRBJ2-7; D might be TRBD1 (7 bases). Sequencing was carried out using naive CD8+ T cells from PBMCs. The CDR3 region has the DNA TGCAGCGTTGAATCAGGGGGGACCTACGAGCAGTACTTC. It is translated as CSVESGGTYEQYF.